The rows below give T cell receptor beta chains drawn from one sample of a study of OX40 agonist ivuxolimab in advanced cancers. Generated by immunoSEQ multiplex PCR, the TCRdb table keeps only in-frame clones and is missing some. The table includes roughly 86,000 clones, 90% detected once. The sequences come from CD4+ or CD8+ T cells sorted from blood, collected in a trial of the OX40 agonist ivuxolimab. The receptors were sampled from an adult with an advanced solid tumor such as melanoma, head and neck, liver or kidney cancer. The CDR3 runs from the conserved cysteine through the conserved F or W. Each record gives: CDR3 DNA, CDR3 protein, J gene, V gene, clone size, CDR3 length, D gene. D genes are given only for firm matches. Clone size is stated in some rows and not others, as once, few, many or a class when expanded.

TGTGCCAGTAGTTCTGCTAGCGGCCAAGAGACCCAGTACTTC,CASSSASGQETQYF,TRBJ2-5,TRBV19,once,14,TRBD2
TGTGCCAGCAGTGATGGCGCAGGGGGCTTTCGGCCAGATACGCAGTATTTT,CASSDGAGGFRPDTQYF,TRBJ2-3,TRBV6-1,.,17,TRBD1
TGTGCCAGTAGTATTGGGCCCGGTAGCAATCAGCCCCAGCATTTT,CASSIGPGSNQPQHF,TRBJ1-5,TRBV19,.,15,.
TGTGCCAGCAGCTTAGTTTGGGGGGGTTACACTGAAGCTTTCTTT,CASSLVWGGYTEAFF,TRBJ1-1,TRBV7-2,once,15,.
TGTGCCAGCAGTTTCCCCCACGACCTAACTAATGAAAAACTGTTTTTT,CASSFPHDLTNEKLFF,TRBJ1-4,TRBV28,once,16,.
TGCGCCAGCAGCCAAGATCGGAGGGAGGGGGTTTGGTCACCCCTCCACTTT,CASSQDRREGVWSPLHF,TRBJ1-6,TRBV4-3,.,17,.
TGTGCCAGCAGCTTGAAGTATCAGGGGGACGGCTACACCTTC,CASSLKYQGDGYTF,TRBJ1-2,TRBV5-5,.,14,TRBD1
TGTGCCAGCAGCTTACCAGGGGGCTACGAGCAGTACTTC,CASSLPGGYEQYF,TRBJ2-7,TRBV7-6,.,13,TRBD1
TGTGCCGGGAGTGCTCCGGGTAGCCTCTTTACGGGCGAGCAGTACTTC,CAGSAPGSLFTGEQYF,TRBJ2-7,TRBV30,once,16,.
TGTGCCAGCAGCTCAACTAGCGGGAGAAGGGCCTACAATGAGCAGTTCTTC,CASSSTSGRRAYNEQFF,TRBJ2-1,TRBV5-6,.,17,TRBD2
TGTGCCAGCAGTGAAAATGGGGGGCTAGGCAATCAGCCCCAGCATTTT,CASSENGGLGNQPQHF,TRBJ1-5,TRBV2,.,16,.
TGTGCCAGCTCTTGGACTAGCGGGGCCGAAATTAGCTCCTACAATGAGCAGTTCTTC,CASSWTSGAEISSYNEQFF,TRBJ2-1,TRBV18,.,19,TRBD2
TGTGCCAGCAGCCCAGAGCGGGGGTCCTCCTACGAGCAGTACTTC,CASSPERGSSYEQYF,TRBJ2-7,TRBV7-2,once,15,TRBD2
TGTGCCAGTAGTCCCATGGACAGGGATCAAGAGACCCAGTACTTC,CASSPMDRDQETQYF,TRBJ2-5,TRBV19,.,15,TRBD1
TGCGCCAGCAGCTTCGGGACAGGGGGCAATGGAAACACCATATATTTT,CASSFGTGGNGNTIYF,TRBJ1-3,TRBV5-1,.,16,TRBD1
TGTGCCAGCTCATCAACGTTGAACACTGAAGCTTTCTTT,CASSSTLNTEAFF,TRBJ1-1,TRBV18,.,13,.
TGTGCCAGCAGTGGGACAGGGGAAGAGACCCAGTACTTC,CASSGTGEETQYF,TRBJ2-5,TRBV2,once,13,TRBD1
TGTGCCAGCAGCCTTAACGGGGGCGCGGGCTATGGCTACACCTTC,CASSLNGGAGYGYTF,TRBJ1-2,TRBV7-3,.,15,.
TGCGCCAGCAGCCAAGATTTAGGACAGGGGACAGGCGTTAGGGGCGAGCAGTACTTC,CASSQDLGQGTGVRGEQYF,TRBJ2-7,TRBV4-1,.,19,TRBD1
TGTGCCAGCAGTGAAGCCATGGGGAACTGGCGGACCCAGTACTTC,CASSEAMGNWRTQYF,TRBJ2-5,TRBV2,.,15,.
TGTGCCAGCAGCCCCCCGGGACACCTGAACTCTGAAGCTTTCTTT,CASSPPGHLNSEAFF,TRBJ1-1,TRBV11-3,.,15,.
TGTGCCAGCAGCCCGGGACTAAATAACAATGAGCAGTTCTTC,CASSPGLNNNEQFF,TRBJ2-1,TRBV7-9,.,14,TRBD2
TGTGCCAGCAGCATGGGACTGTCGATGAACACTGAAGCTTTCTTT,CASSMGLSMNTEAFF,TRBJ1-1,TRBV9,.,15,.
TGCGCCAGCAGCCAAGAACTGACAGGATTTAACTATGGCTACACCTTC,CASSQELTGFNYGYTF,TRBJ1-2,TRBV4-3,.,16,.
TGTGCCAGCAGTTACACCCGTGGTGGCTATGGCTACACCTTC,CASSYTRGGYGYTF,TRBJ1-2,TRBV6-5,.,14,.
TGTGCCAGCAGCGGACAATCAGGGTTTACATCCGGGGAGCTGTTTTTT,CASSGQSGFTSGELFF,TRBJ2-2,TRBV9,.,16,.
TGCAGCGTCTGGGGGCCCCGGGACGCCTACGAGCAGTACTTC,CSVWGPRDAYEQYF,TRBJ2-7,TRBV29-1,.,14,.
TGTGCCAGCAGCGTGACAGGTAACAATCAGCCCCAGCATTTT,CASSVTGNNQPQHF,TRBJ1-5,TRBV7-6,.,14,.